Listed below are T cell receptor beta chains from one sample, sequenced in a study of beta chain features in type 1 diabetes. The method was immunoSEQ multiplex PCR; TCRdb's version includes in-frame clones alone and lacks a portion of them. The repertoire holds hundreds of thousands of clones, with roughly an eighth as singletons. Input material: naive CD4+ T cells from blood. The receptors were sampled from a man between 18 and 29 years old with type 1 diabetes. The CDR3 runs from the conserved cysteine through the conserved F or W. Each record gives: CDR3 DNA, CDR3 protein, clone size, D gene, CDR3 length, J gene, V gene. D genes are given only for firm matches. Clone sizes are given selectively: once, few, many, or a class where the clone is expanded.

TGCAGCGTTGAAGACAACACTGAAGCTTTCTTT	CSVEDNTEAFF	-	-	11	TRBJ1-1	TRBV29-1
TGCGCCAGCAGCCAACGGACAGGCATTTTGTTCGGAAACACCATATATTTT	CASSQRTGILFGNTIYF	few	TRBD1	17	TRBJ1-3	TRBV4-3
TGTGCCAGCAGCCGGACAGACAGGGGAACTTACGAGCAGTACTTC	CASSRTDRGTYEQYF	-	TRBD1	15	TRBJ2-7	TRBV6-5
TGTGCCAGCAGCTTAAACAGGGTTGGGCAGGAGACCCAGTACTTC	CASSLNRVGQETQYF	-	-	15	TRBJ2-5	TRBV7-9
TGCAGCGTTGTTCTGGGGGCGCGGGGCTACACCTTC	CSVVLGARGYTF	few	-	12	TRBJ1-2	TRBV29-1
TGCGCCAGCAGCGAGACAGGGCAACAAGAGACCCAGTACTTC	CASSETGQQETQYF	few	TRBD1	14	TRBJ2-5	TRBV4-1
TGTGCCAGCAGTGCGGACCTAGCGACGCAGTATTTT	CASSADLATQYF	few	-	12	TRBJ2-3	TRBV2
TGTGCCTCGGAGGGGACGGCAGGTTATAGCAATGGCTGGTACATGAACACTGAAGCTTTCTTT	CASEGTAGYSNGWYMNTEAFF	few	-	21	TRBJ1-1	TRBV30
TGTGCCAGCAGAACCGGGACAGGGAGATCCCTAAATGAAAAACTGTTTTTT	CASRTGTGRSLNEKLFF	-	TRBD1	17	TRBJ1-4	TRBV27
TGTGCCAGCGCCGCGGGGTATAGCGTATCTATCTACAATGAGCAGTTCTTC	CASAAGYSVSIYNEQFF	few	-	17	TRBJ2-1	TRBV5-4
TGTGCCAGCAGCTACTCGGGCACAGATACGCAGTATTTT	CASSYSGTDTQYF	-	-	13	TRBJ2-3	TRBV14
TGTGCCAGCTCCACGGGACTTCACTACGAGCAGTACTTC	CASSTGLHYEQYF	-	-	13	TRBJ2-7	TRBV18
TGTGCCAGCAGCTCCGCTAGCGGGACAAAAGAGACCCAGTACTTC	CASSSASGTKETQYF	few	TRBD2	15	TRBJ2-5	TRBV5-4
TGTGCCTGGAGTGTAGGACAGGGGGACTCCTCGCAGTACTTC	CAWSVGQGDSSQYF	-	TRBD1	14	TRBJ2-7	TRBV30